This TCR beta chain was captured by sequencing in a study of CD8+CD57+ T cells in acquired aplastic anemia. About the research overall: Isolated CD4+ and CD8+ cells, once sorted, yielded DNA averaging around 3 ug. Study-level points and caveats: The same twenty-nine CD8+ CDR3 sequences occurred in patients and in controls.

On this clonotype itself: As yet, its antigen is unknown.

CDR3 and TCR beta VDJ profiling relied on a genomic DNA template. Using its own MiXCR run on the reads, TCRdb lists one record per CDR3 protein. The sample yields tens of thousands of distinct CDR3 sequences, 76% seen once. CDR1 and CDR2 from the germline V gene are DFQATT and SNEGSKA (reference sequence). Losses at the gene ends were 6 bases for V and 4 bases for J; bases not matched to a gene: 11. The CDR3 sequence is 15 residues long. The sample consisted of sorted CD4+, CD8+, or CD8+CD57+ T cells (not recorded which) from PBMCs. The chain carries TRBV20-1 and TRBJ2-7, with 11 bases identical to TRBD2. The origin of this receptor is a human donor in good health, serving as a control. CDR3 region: CSAPDPTSGGYEQYF. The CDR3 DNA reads TGCAGTGCCCCCGACCCTACTAGCGGGGGATACGAGCAGTACTTC.